Listed here is a single TCR beta chain. These data come from a study of blood T cell repertoires in COVID-19. Whole-study context: Acute-phase and convalescent COVID-19 samples originated in the United States, Italy and Spain. PBMCs, B-cell-depleted T cells, or T cells provided the cDNA or gDNA that made up the material.

CDR1 is LNHDA, CDR2 SQIVND, per germline (reference sequence). V lost 5 bases, J lost 5 bases, and 10 bases stayed unmatched. The CDR3 is 15 amino acids. In the authors' methods: Nucleated cell number was recorded as an estimate derived from reference gene primer amplification. This table comes from immunoSEQ multiplex PCR, and its TCRdb copy is limited to in-frame clones, with some not included. D and trimming come from the DNA, and the V and J calls and clone size come from that table. Among some 220,000 clones listed, approximately 84% were seen once. The chain links TRBV19 to TRBJ1-2; 8 positions match TRBD1. The sequenced sample consisted of peripheral blood. The receptor was derived from a woman in her 30s who had recovered from COVID-19. The CDR3 sequence is CASSFGQGRSYGYTF. CDR3 nucleotides: TGTGCCAGTAGTTTCGGACAGGGAAGGAGTTATGGCTACACCTTC.